This is a list of T cell receptor beta chains from one sample in a study of blood T cell repertoires in COVID-19. Generated by immunoSEQ multiplex PCR, the TCRdb table keeps only in-frame clones and is missing some. Of around 330,000 clones listed, about nine tenths are singletons. Sequenced input: PBMCs or T cells enriched from blood (not recorded which). These receptor sequences come from a man aged 55 to 69 who had recovered from COVID-19. Both conserved end residues are part of each CDR3. The order of the fields is V gene, clone size, D gene, J gene, CDR3 DNA, CDR3 protein. The D gene is left open where the match is weak. Some rows mark clone size as missing; the rest say once, few, many or name a class of expanded clone.

v_call: TRBV6-5
clone_size: .
d_call: TRBD2
j_call: TRBJ2-1
cdr3_nt: TGTGCCAGCAGATACACCGGGACTAGCGGGGTCAATGAGCAGTTCTTC
cdr3_aa: CASRYTGTSGVNEQFF

v_call: TRBV18
clone_size: once
d_call: .
j_call: TRBJ2-7
cdr3_nt: TGTGCCAGCTCACCAACTAGATCCTACGAGCAGTACTTC
cdr3_aa: CASSPTRSYEQYF

v_call: TRBV18
clone_size: .
d_call: .
j_call: TRBJ1-6
cdr3_nt: TGTGCCAGCTCACCACGGCCAGGCTCCTATAATTCACCCCTCCACTTT
cdr3_aa: CASSPRPGSYNSPLHF

v_call: TRBV28
clone_size: .
d_call: TRBD1
j_call: TRBJ1-2
cdr3_nt: TGTGCCAGCAGTTTATGGGGACAGGGTTATGGCTACACCTTC
cdr3_aa: CASSLWGQGYGYTF

v_call: TRBV9
clone_size: .
d_call: TRBD2
j_call: TRBJ2-3
cdr3_nt: TGTGCCAGCAGCGTTAGACTAGCGGGAGGTCCACCCAACACAGATACGCAGTATTTT
cdr3_aa: CASSVRLAGGPPNTDTQYF

v_call: TRBV19
clone_size: once
d_call: TRBD1
j_call: TRBJ2-7
cdr3_nt: TGTGCCAGTAGGAGACAGGGGCAAGAGCAGTACTTC
cdr3_aa: CASRRQGQEQYF

v_call: TRBV7-2
clone_size: .
d_call: TRBD2
j_call: TRBJ2-7
cdr3_nt: TGTGCCAGCAGCATCAGCGGGAGATACGAGCAGTACTTC
cdr3_aa: CASSISGRYEQYF

v_call: TRBV6-6
clone_size: .
d_call: TRBD1
j_call: TRBJ2-3
cdr3_nt: TGTGCCAGCAAGGGGGCGGCCGGAGATACGCAGTATTTT
cdr3_aa: CASKGAAGDTQYF

v_call: TRBV11-2
clone_size: .
d_call: .
j_call: TRBJ1-1
cdr3_nt: TGTGCCAGCAGCTTACCTATGTACACTGAAGCTTTCTTT
cdr3_aa: CASSLPMYTEAFF

v_call: TRBV2
clone_size: once
d_call: TRBD1
j_call: TRBJ1-3
cdr3_nt: TGTGCCAGCAGTGAAGGACAGGGGGTCGGAAACACCATATATTTT
cdr3_aa: CASSEGQGVGNTIYF

v_call: TRBV14
clone_size: .
d_call: TRBD1
j_call: TRBJ2-7
cdr3_nt: TGTGCCAGCAGCCTACATACCGGGACAGGGGGCGTGGAGCAGTACTTC
cdr3_aa: CASSLHTGTGGVEQYF

v_call: TRBV7-9
clone_size: .
d_call: .
j_call: TRBJ1-1
cdr3_nt: TGTGCCAGCAGCTTAGCGGGCAGTCAGACTGAAGCTTTCTTT
cdr3_aa: CASSLAGSQTEAFF

v_call: TRBV5-1
clone_size: .
d_call: .
j_call: TRBJ2-7
cdr3_nt: TGCGCCAGCAGCTTGGCCGTACAGGGCTACGAGCAGTACTTC
cdr3_aa: CASSLAVQGYEQYF

v_call: TRBV5-4
clone_size: .
d_call: .
j_call: TRBJ2-5
cdr3_nt: TGTGCCAGCAGCTTGTCAGGTATTGAGACCCAGTACTTC
cdr3_aa: CASSLSGIETQYF

v_call: TRBV28
clone_size: .
d_call: .
j_call: TRBJ1-4
cdr3_nt: TGTGCCAGCAGTTTATCGGGGGGAGAAGCCGCAACTAATGAAAAACTGTTTTTT
cdr3_aa: CASSLSGGEAATNEKLFF

v_call: TRBV3-1/TRBV3-2
clone_size: .
d_call: TRBD1
j_call: TRBJ1-2
cdr3_nt: TGTGCCAGCAGCGGACGGTCCGGGACAGGTCTTTATGGCTACACCTTC
cdr3_aa: CASSGRSGTGLYGYTF

v_call: TRBV7-9
clone_size: .
d_call: .
j_call: TRBJ1-5
cdr3_nt: TGTGCCAGCAGCTTATTGAGGGATCAGCCCCAGCATTTT
cdr3_aa: CASSLLRDQPQHF

v_call: TRBV5-1
clone_size: .
d_call: .
j_call: TRBJ1-4
cdr3_nt: TGCGCCAGCAGCTTGGTTTCGGCAGGGGTTGATGAAAAACTGTTTTTT
cdr3_aa: CASSLVSAGVDEKLFF

v_call: TRBV28
clone_size: .
d_call: .
j_call: TRBJ1-3
cdr3_nt: TGTGCCAGCTCACCCGCACCTACGAGCTCTGGAAACACCATATATTTT
cdr3_aa: CASSPAPTSSGNTIYF

v_call: TRBV3-1/TRBV3-2
clone_size: .
d_call: .
j_call: TRBJ1-2
cdr3_nt: TGTGCCAGCAGCCAGAGACAGGTCTCCCTTGGCTACACCTTC
cdr3_aa: CASSQRQVSLGYTF

v_call: TRBV6-5
clone_size: .
d_call: .
j_call: TRBJ1-5
cdr3_nt: TGTGCCAGCAGTTACAGAGGAGAGGCTGCCCAGCCCCAGCATTTT
cdr3_aa: CASSYRGEAAQPQHF

v_call: TRBV7-2
clone_size: .
d_call: TRBD2
j_call: TRBJ2-5
cdr3_nt: TGTGCCAGCAGCCCGACTAGCGGGAGTACCTGGGAGACCCAGTACTTC
cdr3_aa: CASSPTSGSTWETQYF

v_call: TRBV18
clone_size: .
d_call: TRBD2
j_call: TRBJ2-7
cdr3_nt: TGTGCCAGCTCACCACTGGGACTAGCGGGAGGGCCTTCTTCCTACGAGCAGTACTTC
cdr3_aa: CASSPLGLAGGPSSYEQYF